This T cell receptor beta chain derives from a study of graft-versus-host responses after intestinal transplantation. Background on the study: All recipients were transplanted with multivisceral, liver-intestinal, or isolated intestinal grafts. Anti-thymocyte globulin was used for induction in all recipients, who then took tacrolimus and steroids for roughly three years. General observations from the study: Circulating GvH clones peaking coincided with falling HvG clones soon after transplant. Patients with graft-donor T cell macrochimerism had high graft-versus-host to host-versus-graft clonal ratios in allografts.

Profiled with immunoSEQ multiplex PCR; TCRdb holds only in-frame clones, not every one. Seen here are about 48,000 clones, 80% to 95% observed once, and the top ten hold over 2%. The sample holds one count of this clone. Its antigen is undetermined. The sequence was obtained from a human donor who was the organ donor for an intestinal transplant. The sample consisted of unstimulated CD4+ T cells sorted from spleen or lymph node cells, taken before transplant.

The CDR3 DNA reads TGTGCCAGCACCGGGAGAGCAGATACGCAGTATTTT. This encodes CASTGRADTQYF. V usage is TRBV28 and J usage is TRBJ2-3, with D possibly matching TRBD2 (6 bases). CDR3 length: 12 amino acids. CDR1 is MDHEN, CDR2 SYDVKM, per germline. V was pared by 7 bases and J by 4 bases, with 9 bases between.